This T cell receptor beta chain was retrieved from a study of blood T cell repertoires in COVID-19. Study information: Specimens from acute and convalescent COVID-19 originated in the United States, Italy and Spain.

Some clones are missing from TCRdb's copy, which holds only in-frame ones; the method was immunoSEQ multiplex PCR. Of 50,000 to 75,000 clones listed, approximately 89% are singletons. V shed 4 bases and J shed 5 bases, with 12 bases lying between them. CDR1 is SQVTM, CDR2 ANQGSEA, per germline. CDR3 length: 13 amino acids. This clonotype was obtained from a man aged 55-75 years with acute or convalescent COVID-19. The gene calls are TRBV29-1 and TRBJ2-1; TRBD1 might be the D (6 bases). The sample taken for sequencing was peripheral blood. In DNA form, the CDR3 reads TGCAGCGTTGCGCAGGGGCTCAACAATGAGCAGTTCTTC. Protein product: CSVAQGLNNEQFF.